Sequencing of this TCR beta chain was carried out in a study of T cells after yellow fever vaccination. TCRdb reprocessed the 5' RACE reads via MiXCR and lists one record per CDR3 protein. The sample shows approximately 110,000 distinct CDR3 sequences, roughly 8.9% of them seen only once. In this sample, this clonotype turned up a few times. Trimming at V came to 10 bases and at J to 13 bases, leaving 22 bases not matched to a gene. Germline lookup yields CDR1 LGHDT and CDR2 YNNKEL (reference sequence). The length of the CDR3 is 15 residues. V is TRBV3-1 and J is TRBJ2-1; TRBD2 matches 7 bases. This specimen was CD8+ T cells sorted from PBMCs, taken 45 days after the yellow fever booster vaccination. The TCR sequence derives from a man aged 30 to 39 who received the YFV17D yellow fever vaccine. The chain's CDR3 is CATCQESGLERKQFF. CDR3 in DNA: TGTGCCACCTGCCAAGAATCCGGACTAGAACGGAAACAGTTCTTC.